This record concerns one T cell receptor (beta chain) sequence. Its target is not known. The record originates from a study of blood T cells in healthy people across ages. Every donor contributed around 10 milliliters of peripheral blood by blood draw. Germline V gene sequence: CDR1 DFQATT, CDR2 SNEGSKA (reference sequence). The CDR3 totals 14 residues. Trimming at V came to 2 bases and at J to 4 bases, leaving 7 bases not matched to a gene. For the second PCR, which ran for about 6 to 11 cycles, a sample-barcoded 5' primer and a J-beta primer mix were used. MiXCR, run by TCRdb on the 5' RACE reads, gives a single entry per CDR3 protein. The sample comprises 1.5 million to 2 million distinct CDR3 sequences, roughly 32% of which are singletons, and about 10% rests with the top ten. Study results and caveats: The recorded TCR beta diversity per million T cells decreased in a roughly linear manner with age.

The receptor was derived from a woman younger than 45 in good health. This chain uses TRBV20-1 with TRBJ1-1; TRBD1 matches 7 bases. The specimen sequenced was blood. CDR3 sequence reads: CSARTDRVGTEAFF. The DNA for the CDR3 is TGCAGTGCTAGAACCGACAGGGTCGGCACTGAAGCTTTCTTT.